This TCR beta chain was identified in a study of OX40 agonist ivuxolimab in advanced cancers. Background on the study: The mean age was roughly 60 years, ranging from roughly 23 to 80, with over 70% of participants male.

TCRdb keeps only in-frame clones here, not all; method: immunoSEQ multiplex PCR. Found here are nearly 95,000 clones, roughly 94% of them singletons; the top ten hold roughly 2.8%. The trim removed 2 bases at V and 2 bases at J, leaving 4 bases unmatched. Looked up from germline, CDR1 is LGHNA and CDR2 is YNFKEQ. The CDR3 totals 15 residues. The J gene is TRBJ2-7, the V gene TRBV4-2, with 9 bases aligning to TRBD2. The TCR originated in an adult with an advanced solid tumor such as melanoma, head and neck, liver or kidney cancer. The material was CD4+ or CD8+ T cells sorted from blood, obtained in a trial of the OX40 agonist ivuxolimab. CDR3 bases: TGTGCCAGCAGCCAACTACTAGCGGGCGCCTACGAGCAGTACTTC. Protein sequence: CASSQLLAGAYEQYF.